The source of this T cell receptor (beta chain) is a study of blood T cells in healthy people across ages. General observations from the study: A roughly linear fall in TCR beta diversity per million T cells was seen with increasing age.

As concerns this clonotype: The target antigen is unknown. The junction does not match germline at one end; this may be a read error.

It was with a sample-barcoded 5' primer and a J-beta primer mix that a second PCR of roughly 7 to 12 cycles was run. A single record per CDR3 protein comes from TCRdb applying MiXCR to the 5' RACE reads. The sample records fewer than 700,000 distinct CDR3 sequences, around two fifths being singletons. Each sample used at least 6 million PBMCs. The sequenced material came from blood. This clonotype was obtained from an elderly man in good health.

The CDR3 region is CSVASGAYGQYF. CDR3 sequence (DNA): TGCAGCGTTGCATCAGGGGCCTACGGGCAGTACTTC. This sequence joins TRBV29-1 and TRBJ2-7, with a weak D call TRBD1 (6 bases). CDR3 length equals 12 residues. Germline-derived CDR1 and CDR2 are SQVTM and ANQGSEA.